Below are 8 T cell receptor beta chains sequenced from a single sample in a study of blood T cell repertoires in COVID-19 (dated by TCRdb to 2018 to 2021). Library method: the immunoSEQ multiplex PCR assay. TCRdb stores this immuneACCESS table with in-frame sequences only. Part of the clones is absent; in the studies checked, under half of the shortfall reflects unresolved V genes, and no reason is known for the rest. The sample table contains some 150,000 clones; only one count was recorded for 86% of them. Less than 4.5% of the sample rests with the top ten. The sample consisted of PBMCs or T cells enriched from blood (not recorded which). The receptors stem from a man between 45 and 60 years old who had recovered from COVID-19.

The V call is TRBV9, the J call TRBJ2-7; D not certain. This CDR3 is 14 amino acids long. Germline V lookup: CDR1 SGDLS, CDR2 YYNGEE. The V end was cut by 0 bases, the J end by 0 bases, with 7 bases between. DNA of the CDR3: TGTGCCAGCAGCGTAGTGGGCAGCTCCTACGAGCAGTACTTC. Protein sequence: CASSVVGSSYEQYF.

The chain combines TRBV7-9 with TRBJ1-6; the D is unclear. CDR1 and CDR2 (germline): SEHNR, FQNEAQ (reference sequence). Trimming pared 2 bases from V and 7 bases from J, leaving 9 bases between. The CDR3 is 14 residues long. The CDR3 DNA is TGTGCCAGCAGCTTATTACTACTAAATTCACCCCTCCACTTT. This encodes CASSLLLLNSPLHF.

This clone has a handful of counts. The rearrangement joins TRBV18 to TRBJ2-3; 11 nucleotides match TRBD2. The V segment lost 4 bases and the J segment 6 bases; nucleotides outside the gene matches: 9. CDR3 size: 16 residues. CDR1 is KGHSH, CDR2 LQKENI, per germline. CDR3 sequence reads: CASSRETSGTSDTQYF. The CDR3 DNA follows: TGTGCCAGCTCACGAGAGACTAGCGGGACGTCTGATACGCAGTATTTT.

CDR3 residues: CSVPGLAGVEQYF. The CDR3 nucleotides read TGCAGCGTGCCGGGACTAGCGGGAGTCGAGCAGTACTTC. This chain links TRBV29-1 with TRBJ2-7; 14 bases fit TRBD2. V shed 6 bases and J 6 bases; nucleotides not matched to a gene: 4. Germline lookup yields CDR1 SQVTM and CDR2 ANQGSEA. This CDR3 has 13 residues.

The rearrangement links TRBV13 to TRBJ2-1; 9 nucleotides align to TRBD2. V was pared by 1 base and J by 5 bases, with 12 bases of the junction left unmatched. This CDR3 region has 18 residues. Germline lookup yields CDR1 PRHDT and CDR2 FYEKMQ (reference sequence). CDR3 bases: TGTGCCAGCAGCTTAGTTTTCATCGCGGGAGGGAATAACAATGAGCAGTTCTTC. Encoded protein: CASSLVFIAGGNNNEQFF.

This chain connects TRBV7-2 to TRBJ1-3; D is unresolved. The V and J ends lost 1 base and 0 bases respectively, with 7 bases between them. The germline V gene has CDR1 SGHTA and CDR2 FQGNSA. CDR3 length: 15 residues. In DNA form, the CDR3 reads TGTGCCAGCAGCTTAGGGGCACTCTCTGGAAACACCATATATTTT. Translated: CASSLGALSGNTIYF.

This rearrangement joins TRBV28 to TRBJ1-2, with 9 bases that match TRBD1. Germline trimming cut 4 bases from V and 7 bases from J; bases unmatched to any gene: 13. The CDR3 spans 16 residues. Germline lookup yields CDR1 MDHEN and CDR2 SYDVKM. In DNA, the CDR3 is TGTGCCAGCAGTTCATCCCTCCCCGGGACAGGGTTTGGCTACACCTTC. It is translated as CASSSSLPGTGFGYTF.

The chain links TRBV2 to TRBJ1-5, with D possibly matching TRBD1 (6 bases). Germline CDR1 is SNHLY and CDR2 is FYNNEI. The CDR3 loop spans 13 amino acids. Between the trimmed V and J ends, which lost 6 bases and 3 bases, there was a span of 9 bases. CDR3 nucleotide sequence: TGTGCCAGCAGGGACAGCTTCAATCAGCCCCAGCATTTT. It specifies CASRDSFNQPQHF.